This T cell receptor beta chain was captured by sequencing in a study of T cells after yellow fever vaccination (dated by TCRdb to 2018 to 2020). Background on the whole study: The SMART-Seq v4 Ultra Low Input RNA kit was used to prepare libraries from fractions with low cell numbers. Bulk TCR alpha and beta repertoires were sequenced longitudinally to track T-cell clones before and after primary and booster YFV17D yellow fever vaccination. The cohort comprised two healthy male donors, one aged 18 to 30 and one aged 30 to 40 years. Blood was collected at multiple timepoints before and after primary and secondary immunization, and bulk PBMC replicates and cell subsets were isolated. Summary of the overall study and its limitations: A small fraction of clonotypes appeared in both the CD4 and CD8 compartments, likely as a result of convergent recombination. Because only two donors were included in the study, the extent to which the findings can be generalized is limited. Most clones expanded after primary vaccination (almost 97% of CD4 and 88% of CD8) were re-detected after the booster, suggesting that broad memory maintenance occurred. Because abundant contaminating clonotypes from the bulk population could be contained in FACS-sorted repertoires, computational filtering was required. The secondary T-cell response was weaker than the primary response but faster, peaking on day 5 instead of day 15.

The intended sense of this specimen's treatment or condition label: live attenuated yellow fever vaccine strain. At every blood-draw timepoint, two biological replicates of bulk PBMCs were collected. PBMCs were isolated from peripheral blood using a standard Ficoll-Paque protocol. RNA was extracted with TriZol from bulk PBMCs, CD4 and CD8 fractions, and dextramer-positive and dextramer-negative fractions. Trimming takes 4 bases off V and 5 bases off J; junction bases not matched to a gene: 10. The CDR3 numbers 16 residues from cysteine through phenylalanine. The kept DNA is CDR3 alone, 48 bases in frame from the first base. The germline V gene supplies CDR1 SGHTA and CDR2 FQGNSA. The instrument was an Illumina NovaSeq 6000. TCR cDNA was made using 5'RACE template switching, a step that added a universal primer site and unique molecular identifiers. Priming of cDNA synthesis was performed from both the TCR alpha and TCR beta constant segments. Two PCR steps were used to amplify libraries, with sample barcodes and sequencing adapters being added in the second step. Libraries were sequenced on Illumina HiSeq 2500 (2x100 bp) or NovaSeq (2x150 bp). As for how the authors treated the data: MIGEC was used to demultiplex reads and collapse the reads into UMI consensus sequences, and MiXCR was used for V(D)J alignment. Using edgeR on replicate PBMC samples, clonotypes were called vaccine-responding if FDR was below 0.01 and the log2 fold change was above 5 up to day 15. Bulk clonotypes were assigned CD4 or CD8 identity according to which sequenced CD4 or CD8 repertoire held them at higher abundance. TCRdb's own reprocessing of the public reads used fastp at Q25 and MiXCR and kept productive beta chains. Here each entry gathers all rows of one CDR3 protein and keeps the most common genes and DNA. TCRdb, rather than the study authors, made the V and J calls. The sample includes roughly 400,000 distinct CDR3 sequences, with around a sixth observed a single time. Of the sample, over 15% falls within the top ten clones.

Only a few counts were recorded for this clonotype. Its antigen target is currently unknown. No quality values exist for individual bases; no much larger clone is one base distant. Rearrangement joined TRBV7-2 to TRBJ1-4; 7 bases in the junction line up with TRBD1. This TCR was recovered from a man between 18 and 35 years old who received the YFV17D yellow fever vaccine. This specimen was PBMCs, taken before the yellow fever booster vaccination. The CDR3 protein: CASSSRQGGGNEKLFF. The nucleotide sequence reads as follows: TGTGCCAGCAGCTCAAGACAGGGAGGAGGGAATGAAAAACTGTTTTTT.